This passage covers 26 T cell receptor beta chains from one sample sequenced in a study of T cell responses to AZD1222 COVID-19 vaccine. TCRdb's table, derived via immunoSEQ multiplex PCR, lists solely in-frame clones and lacks some. Of approximately 110,000 clones in the sample, more than 80% were seen once. The sample consisted of peripheral blood, taken 28 days after the second AZD1222 dose. All receptors come from an adult who received the AZD1222 COVID-19 vaccine.

This clone has just one count. The genes are TRBV5-1 and TRBJ2-5, with unresolved D. Trimming took off 0 bases at V and 5 bases at J, with 8 bases between the two ends. Germline assignment: CDR1 SGHRS and CDR2 YFSETQ. This CDR3 has 13 residues. Here the CDR3 DNA reads TGCGCCAGCAGCTTGGGGCAGGTTGAGACCCAGTACTTC. It yields the protein CASSLGQVETQYF.

DNA for the CDR3: TGTGCCAGCAGCTTACTCCGGGAGACCCAGTACTTC. As protein: CASSLLRETQYF. The gene calls are TRBV7-2 and TRBJ2-5, with no clear D. CDR3 length equals 12 residues. V lost 2 bases, J lost 5 bases, and 6 bases lay in between. CDR1 is SGHTA, CDR2 FQGNSA, per germline.

This clone was seen more than once but under ten times. The chain carries TRBV6-6 and TRBJ2-2; D call uncertain. The CDR3 has 12 residues. Trimming cost V 6 bases and J 3 bases, with 5 bases left between them. CDR1 is MNHNY, CDR2 SVGAGI, per germline (reference sequence). The CDR3 reads CASSRDTGELFF. CDR3 DNA sequence: TGTGCCAGCAGCCGAGACACCGGGGAGCTGTTTTTT.

The chain combines TRBV29-1 with TRBJ1-1, with 9 bases fitting TRBD1. Trimming removed 7 bases from V and 6 bases from J; junction bases left unmatched: 9. The CDR3 runs to 13 residues. Germline CDR1 is SQVTM and CDR2 is ANQGSEA. CDR3 protein: CSASGTGRPEAFF. Here the CDR3 DNA reads TGCAGCGCCTCCGGGACAGGGCGTCCTGAAGCTTTCTTT.

This clone was counted once. V and J are TRBV15 and TRBJ2-7; 13 bases are a match to TRBD2. The junction had 5 bases not matched to a gene; V was cut back by 1 base and J by 5 bases. Per germline, CDR1 LNHNV and CDR2 YYDKDF (reference sequence). The length of the CDR3 is 16 residues. CDR3 protein: CATSRAGTSGVNEQYF. The CDR3, as DNA: TGTGCCACCAGCAGAGCCGGGACTAGCGGGGTGAACGAGCAGTACTTC.

The chain employs TRBV24-1 and TRBJ2-3; D is perhaps TRBD1 (5 bases). The germline V gene has CDR1 KGHDR and CDR2 SFDVKD. Trimming pared 4 bases from V and 8 bases from J, leaving 21 bases between. There are 16 residues in the CDR3. CDR3 loop: CATSEVVKGAPGTQYF. The CDR3 DNA follows: TGTGCCACCAGTGAGGTAGTGAAAGGGGCCCCCGGTACGCAGTATTTT.

The rearrangement uses TRBV6-7 and TRBJ1-5; 8 bases are a match to TRBD1. TRBV6-7 is recorded as an ORF, its role being uncertain. Losses at the gene ends were 3 bases for V and 3 bases for J; bases not matched to a gene: 19. This CDR3 spans 20 amino acids. The DNA of the CDR3 is TGTGCCAGCAGTTATTCCTTCACCCCCTCGACAGGGGCAAACAATCAGCCCCAGCATTTT. Translated: CASSYSFTPSTGANNQPQHF.

The V call is TRBV9, the J call TRBJ2-5, with TRBD1 matching 12 bases. The V gene end was trimmed by 0 bases and the J gene end by 5 bases; junction bases not matched to a gene: 5. The germline CDR1 and CDR2 sequences are SGDLS and YYNGEE. The CDR3 has 16 residues. CDR3 nucleotides: TGTGCCAGCAGCGTAGGTTCCGGGACAGGGGGCGAGACCCAGTACTTC. Protein: CASSVGSGTGGETQYF.

V is TRBV27 and J is TRBJ2-7; the D is unclear. The CDR3 sequence is 12 residues long. Germline V gene sequence: CDR1 MNHEY, CDR2 SMNVEV (reference sequence). The V end was cut by 6 bases, the J end by 3 bases, with 9 bases between. CDR3 DNA sequence: TGTGCCAGCAGCCCCCCTGGCTACGAGCAGTACTTC. Its translation is CASSPPGYEQYF.

The V call is TRBV4-2, the J call TRBJ2-5; 8 bases map to TRBD2. The CDR3 spans 14 residues. J gave up 4 bases and V 3 bases, and 4 bases lay outside the gene matches. CDR1 and CDR2 from the germline V gene are LGHNA and YNFKEQ. In DNA, the CDR3 is TGTGCCAGCAGCCACCCGGGGGGGATAGAGACCCAGTACTTC. Its protein product is CASSHPGGIETQYF.

The chain employs TRBV6-5 and TRBJ1-1; the match to TRBD1 covers 7 bases. This CDR3 comprises 14 residues. V was pared by 6 bases and J by 4 bases, with 8 bases of the junction left unmatched. Germline CDR1 MNHEY, CDR2 SVGAGI. CDR3 sequence: CASRRGRRRTEAFF. The DNA for the CDR3 is TGTGCCAGCAGAAGGGGGCGTAGGCGCACTGAAGCTTTCTTT.

The chain is built from TRBV5-1 and TRBJ1-5, with 7 bases lining up with TRBD1. CDR3 length: 14 residues. The V and J ends lost 4 bases and 3 bases, in that order; junction bases with no gene match: 4. Germline V gene sequence: CDR1 SGHRS, CDR2 YFSETQ. CDR3 coding DNA: TGCGCCAGCAGCCCGACAGGGAACAATCAGCCCCAGCATTTT. As protein: CASSPTGNNQPQHF.

This chain uses TRBV6-4 with TRBJ1-1; maybe TRBD1 (6 bases). CDR1 and CDR2 from the germline V gene are MRHNA and SNTAGT. The CDR3 runs 13 residues. V shed 5 bases and J shed 4 bases, with 11 bases lying between them. The CDR3 protein is CASSLRDTTEAFF. CDR3 in DNA: TGTGCCAGCAGTCTTAGGGACACCACTGAAGCTTTCTTT.

The chain carries TRBV6-5 and TRBJ1-5; 8 bases align to TRBD1. With 6 bases clipped from V and 5 bases from J, the junction kept 9 bases outside the gene matches. This CDR3 has 15 residues. CDR1 is MNHEY and CDR2 is SVGAGI in the germline V gene. The CDR3 is CASRPLDRVDQPQHF. As DNA, the CDR3 is TGTGCCAGCAGGCCCCTGGACAGGGTCGATCAGCCCCAGCATTTT.

The chain carries TRBV6-5 and TRBJ1-6; D unresolved. CDR1 MNHEY and CDR2 SVGAGI come from the germline V gene. This CDR3 is built from 16 residues. Trimming pared 4 bases from V and 7 bases from J, leaving 17 bases between. This CDR3 reads CASSSLEGRKNSPLHF. CDR3 in DNA: TGTGCCAGCAGTTCCCTCGAGGGCAGGAAAAATTCACCCCTCCACTTT.

The chain recombines TRBV7-6 with TRBJ2-7, with TRBD2 identical over 8 bases. In germline, CDR1 is SGHVS, CDR2 FNYEAQ. Trimming at V came to 2 bases and at J to 3 bases, leaving 9 bases not matched to a gene. This CDR3 contains 16 residues. The CDR3 sequence: CASSLLSSGAFYEQYF. CDR3 nucleotide sequence: TGTGCCAGCAGCTTATTGAGTAGCGGGGCGTTCTACGAGCAGTACTTC.

The chain employs TRBV4-1 and TRBJ2-5; 10 nucleotides align to TRBD1. This CDR3 has 15 amino acids. V was pared by 4 bases and J by 4 bases, with 6 bases of the junction left unmatched. Germline CDR1 and CDR2: MGHRA and YSYEKL. CDR3 region: CASSPGTGVIETQYF. CDR3 nucleotides: TGCGCCAGCAGCCCCGGGACAGGGGTCATAGAGACCCAGTACTTC.

The chain uses TRBV7-2 and TRBJ1-6, with D possibly matching TRBD1 (5 bases). The CDR3 is 16 amino acids. The germline gives CDR1 SGHTA, CDR2 FQGNSA. Trimming removed 4 bases from V and 10 bases from J, with 20 bases in between. This CDR3 is CASSSTIAGFVSPLHF. Here the CDR3 DNA reads TGTGCCAGCAGCTCAACTATAGCAGGGTTTGTATCACCCCTCCACTTT.

J is TRBJ2-5 and V is TRBV5-4; 10 nucleotides agree with TRBD1. Trimming took 3 bases from V and 2 from J; bases not matched to a gene: 4. CDR1 is SGHNT, CDR2 YYREEE, per germline (reference sequence). The CDR3 consists of 15 residues. In DNA, the CDR3 is TGTGCCAGCAGCTCGGGACAGGGGTATCAAGAGACCCAGTACTTC. The encoded protein is CASSSGQGYQETQYF.

The table lists this clone with a few counts. Other DNA sequences in this sample translate to the same CDR3. The chain links TRBV5-1 to TRBJ1-2; perhaps TRBD1 as D (6 bases). V lost 4 bases to trimming and J lost 4 bases, with 14 bases between them. This CDR3 region has 14 residues. CDR1 SGHRS and CDR2 YFSETQ come from the germline V gene. The CDR3 nucleotides read TGCGCCAGCAGCGGGGGTGAGGGGGTCTATGGCTACACCTTC. Translating gives CASSGGEGVYGYTF.

The V call is TRBV18, the J call TRBJ1-4; possible D gene TRBD1, 5 bases. The CDR3 has 17 residues. Germline V gene sequence: CDR1 KGHSH, CDR2 LQKENI. V was clipped by 3 bases and J by 7 bases, with 21 bases between them. DNA for the CDR3: TGTGCCAGCTCACCCGCGGTACAGGCCTTGGGTGGTGAAAAACTGTTTTTT. Translating it yields CASSPAVQALGGEKLFF.

The chain joins TRBV3-1 (or the pseudogene TRBV3-2) to TRBJ2-3; a possible D gene is TRBD2 (6 bases). CDR1 is LGHDT and CDR2 is YNNKEL in the germline V gene (reference sequence). Trimming cost V 4 bases and J 0 bases, with 11 bases left between them. The CDR3 consists of 15 residues. The CDR3 sequence is CASSLRDLSTDTQYF. Written as DNA, the CDR3 is TGTGCCAGCAGCCTCCGGGACTTAAGCACAGATACGCAGTATTTT.

The chain employs TRBV5-5 and TRBJ2-6; D remains ambiguous. Germline V gene lookup returns CDR1 SGHKS and CDR2 YYEKEE (reference sequence). The CDR3 is 15 amino acids. The V gene lost 2 bases and the J gene lost 2 bases, with 8 bases spanning the gap. The CDR3 coding sequence is TGTGCCAGCAGCTTCTCGGCCCCTGGGGCCAACGTCCTGACTTTC. Translated, it gives CASSFSAPGANVLTF. Variable domain in full (rest from reference TRBV5-5 and TRBJ2-6): DAGVTQSPTHLIKTRGQQVTLRCSPISGHKSVSWYQQVLGQGPQFIFQYYEKEERGRGNFPDRFSARQFPNYSSELNVNALLLGDSALYLCASSFSAPGANVLTFGAGSRLTVL.

This chain uses TRBV15 with TRBJ1-1; 8 nucleotides line up with TRBD1. CDR3 length: 16 residues. Unmatched junction bases numbered 8, after V lost 1 base and J lost 4 bases. The germline V gene has CDR1 LNHNV and CDR2 YYDKDF (reference sequence). The CDR3: CATSRAGRGRGTEAFF. The CDR3 DNA sequence: TGTGCCACCAGCAGAGCGGGCAGGGGGCGAGGCACTGAAGCTTTCTTT.

This sequence joins TRBV15 and TRBJ2-3, with 14 bases aligning to TRBD2. After removal of 10 bases from V and 5 bases from J, the junction contained 14 bases not matched to a gene. The CDR3 consists of 17 residues. The germline V gene has CDR1 LNHNV and CDR2 YYDKDF (reference sequence). CDR3 DNA sequence: TGTGCCATTTCCGGGACACTGGGACTAGCGGGGGAAGATACGCAGTATTTT. Encoded protein: CAISGTLGLAGEDTQYF.

The chain combines TRBV3-1 (or the pseudogene TRBV3-2) with TRBJ1-2, with 10 bases matching TRBD1. From germline, CDR1 is LGHDT and CDR2 YNNKEL (reference sequence). The CDR3 runs to 16 residues. The ends lost 0 bases at V and 4 bases at J; junction bases unmatched: 5. CDR3 sequence: CASSQDTTGGGYGYTF. DNA of the CDR3: TGTGCCAGCAGCCAAGATACGACAGGGGGCGGCTATGGCTACACCTTC.